The subject of this entry is one T cell receptor (beta chain). Its cognate antigen is unknown. Clones were sequenced by immunoSEQ multiplex PCR, and TCRdb holds only the in-frame ones, with some missing. The sample has about 160,000 clones; about nine tenths are singletons. With V trimmed by 1 base and J by 2 bases, 4 bases remained unmatched. CDR1 and CDR2 from the germline V gene are SGHAT and FQDESV (reference sequence). This CDR3 is built from 15 residues. The sample comes from a study of T cell responses to AZD1222 COVID-19 vaccine. Looking at the study overall: Recipients boosted at about 4 weeks or about 12 weeks are pooled. Study results and limitations: Close to half of all spike-specific TCRs reportedly target regions of the variants that are unmutated.

The sequencing here drew on peripheral blood, taken on day 0 of AZD1222 vaccination. The receptor was isolated from an adult in good health. The chain combines TRBV11-1 with TRBJ2-7, with 8 bases that match TRBD2. The CDR3 is CASSLEVAGTYEQYF. The DNA of the CDR3 is TGTGCCAGCAGCTTAGAAGTAGCGGGAACCTACGAGCAGTACTTC.